These T cell receptor beta chains were read from a single sample in a study of identical twins. TCRdb re-derived calls from the 5' RACE reads in MiXCR, one entry per CDR3 protein. The top ten hold around 40% of the sample, which has 200,000 or so distinct CDR3 sequences, roughly 15% seen once. These sequences were also reported in another study, on T cells expressing NK-cell markers.

The sample comprised CD8+ T cells sorted from blood. The receptor set was obtained from a woman aged 18-29 years in good health. CDR3s include the opening cysteine and the closing phenylalanine or tryptophan. A D gene is named only where the DNA matches it firmly. For some rows the clone size is stated as once, few or many, or as a class when expanded; others skip it.

V: TRBV3-1
J: TRBJ2-2
D: -
size: few
DNA: TGTGCCAGCAGCCAAGACAGGCACACGAACACCGGGGAGCTGTTTTTT
CDR3: CASSQDRHTNTGELFF

V: TRBV6-5
J: TRBJ2-1
D: -
size: -
DNA: TGTGCCAGCCTGGGGGCTAACAATGAGCAGTTCTTC
CDR3: CASLGANNEQFF

V: TRBV20-1
J: TRBJ2-7
D: -
size: few
DNA: TGCAGTGCTAGAGCATCTGGGGGGACCTACCCCTACGAGCAGTACTTC
CDR3: CSARASGGTYPYEQYF

V: TRBV12-3/TRBV12-4
J: TRBJ2-1
D: TRBD2
size: few
DNA: TGTGCCAGCGGGGGGGGATTTGAGCAGTTCTTC
CDR3: CASGGGFEQFF

V: TRBV12-3/TRBV12-4
J: TRBJ2-3
D: -
size: few
DNA: TGTGCCAGCAGTTTAGGGAGGGCAGATACGCAGTATTTT
CDR3: CASSLGRADTQYF

V: TRBV3-1
J: TRBJ2-1
D: -
size: few
DNA: TGTGCCAGCAGCCAGGGGGCGGATGAGCAGTTCTTC
CDR3: CASSQGADEQFF

V: TRBV7-9
J: TRBJ2-3
D: TRBD2
size: few
DNA: TGTGCCAGCAGCTTCGAGACTAGCGGCACAGATACGCAGTATTTT
CDR3: CASSFETSGTDTQYF

V: TRBV5-1
J: TRBJ2-7
D: -
size: few
DNA: TGCGCCAGCAGCTTGGAGGGGGACCCGTTCTCCTACGAGCAGTACTTC
CDR3: CASSLEGDPFSYEQYF

V: TRBV11-2
J: TRBJ2-3
D: -
size: few
DNA: TGTGCCAGCAGCCAATTCAGGGGCACAGATACGCAGTATTTT
CDR3: CASSQFRGTDTQYF

V: TRBV6-2/TRBV6-3
J: TRBJ2-7
D: -
size: few
DNA: TGTGCCAGCAGTTACGGATCTAGGCGGTACGAGCAGTACTTC
CDR3: CASSYGSRRYEQYF

V: TRBV6-1
J: TRBJ2-7
D: TRBD2
size: -
DNA: TGTGCCAGCAGAGGACTAGCGGGAGAGGACGAGCAGTACTTC
CDR3: CASRGLAGEDEQYF

V: TRBV29-1
J: TRBJ2-3
D: -
size: many
DNA: TGCAGCGTTGAAGCAACTAGCTCCCGCACAGATACGCAGTATTTT
CDR3: CSVEATSSRTDTQYF

V: TRBV9
J: TRBJ2-5
D: -
size: -
DNA: TGTGCCAGCAGCGTGGCGGGGTCCCAAGAGACCCAGTACTTC
CDR3: CASSVAGSQETQYF

V: TRBV15
J: TRBJ2-4
D: TRBD1
size: few
DNA: TGTGCCACCAGCACCAACCGAGGGGGCCTGAGGGACACAGACATTCAGTACTTC
CDR3: CATSTNRGGLRDTDIQYF

V: TRBV5-1
J: TRBJ2-1
D: -
size: few
DNA: TGCGCCAGCTTCGGCGTAGGCTACAATGAGCAGTTCTTC
CDR3: CASFGVGYNEQFF

V: TRBV7-9
J: TRBJ2-7
D: -
size: -
DNA: TGTGCCAGCAGCTCGACCCCCGCCCCCGAGCAGTACTTC
CDR3: CASSSTPAPEQYF

V: TRBV7-9
J: TRBJ2-5
D: TRBD2
size: many
DNA: TGTGCCAGCAGCCGGACTAGCGGGGGGATCGAGACCCAGTACTTC
CDR3: CASSRTSGGIETQYF

V: TRBV9
J: TRBJ2-2
D: TRBD2
size: -
DNA: TGTGCCAGCAGCGTTAATCTGGGACTAGATTCCACCGGGGAGCTGTTTTTT
CDR3: CASSVNLGLDSTGELFF

V: TRBV4-3
J: TRBJ2-4
D: -
size: few
DNA: TGCGCCAGCAGCCAAGGGACGGGAGCCAAAAACATTCAGTACTTC
CDR3: CASSQGTGAKNIQYF

V: TRBV5-1
J: TRBJ1-2
D: -
size: -
DNA: TGCGCCAGCAGCGAGTTGACTGCAGGGGTGGATGGCTACACCTTC
CDR3: CASSELTAGVDGYTF

V: TRBV15
J: TRBJ1-2
D: -
size: few
DNA: TGTGCCACCAGCAGAGCTAGGACAGTTAACCTTTATGGCTACACCTTC
CDR3: CATSRARTVNLYGYTF

V: TRBV9
J: TRBJ2-7
D: -
size: -
DNA: TGTGCCAGCAGCGTAGCGGACAGTCGTACCTACGAGCAGTACTTC
CDR3: CASSVADSRTYEQYF

V: TRBV13
J: TRBJ1-1
D: -
size: -
DNA: TGTGCCAGCAGCTTAGGAGGATTAAGTGAAGCTTTCTTT
CDR3: CASSLGGLSEAFF

V: TRBV12-5
J: TRBJ2-1
D: -
size: few
DNA: TGTGCTAGTGCCGGCCCAGGGGAAGGGATCTACAATGAGCAGTTCTTC
CDR3: CASAGPGEGIYNEQFF

V: TRBV12-3/TRBV12-4
J: TRBJ2-2
D: -
size: -
DNA: TGTGCCAGCAGTTTCGGCAGAACGAACACCGGGGAGCTGTTTTTT
CDR3: CASSFGRTNTGELFF

V: TRBV12-3/TRBV12-4
J: TRBJ2-7
D: -
size: few
DNA: TGTGCCAGCACCCGGGAAGGGAATAGGTACGAGCAGTACTTC
CDR3: CASTREGNRYEQYF

V: TRBV10-2
J: TRBJ2-3
D: -
size: -
DNA: TGCGCCAGCTTACCGGTGCCCTCAGATACGCAGTATTTT
CDR3: CASLPVPSDTQYF

V: TRBV20-1
J: TRBJ2-4
D: -
size: many
DNA: TGCAGTGCCCAACAGGCCCTAAACATTCAGTACTTC
CDR3: CSAQQALNIQYF

V: TRBV5-1
J: TRBJ2-1
D: -
size: few
DNA: TGCGCCAGCAGCTCGTTTCCTCTGGAGAGCTCCTACAATGAGCAGTTCTTC
CDR3: CASSSFPLESSYNEQFF